The 24 T cell receptor beta chains given below trace back to one sample, sequenced in a study of shared clonotypes between healthy human individuals. The repertoire was sequenced with immunoSEQ multiplex PCR; TCRdb's copy has only in-frame clones and lacks some. This table has under 850,000 clones, around 70% appearing once. Material for sequencing was memory CD4+ T cells sorted from blood. The subset was: CD45RA-negative fraction. Source of these receptors: a woman in her twenties or thirties in good health.

The V gene is TRBV5-4, the J gene TRBJ2-1; TRBD2 matches 9 bases. With V trimmed by 0 bases and J by 0 bases, 13 bases remained unmatched. The CDR3 sequence is 20 residues long. Germline lookup yields CDR1 SGHNT and CDR2 YYREEE (reference sequence). This chain's CDR3 is CASSLGGLAQPRGSYNEQFF. DNA for the CDR3: TGTGCCAGCAGCTTGGGGGGACTAGCCCAACCCCGAGGCTCCTACAATGAGCAGTTCTTC.

This clone occurred a few times. This rearrangement joins TRBV10-3 to TRBJ2-6, with D hard to call. V was cut by 0 bases and J by 2 bases, with 2 bases left in between. The CDR3 contains 14 residues. CDR1 is ENHRY, CDR2 SYGVKD, per germline. CDR3 region: CAISESPGANVLTF. The CDR3 DNA sequence: TGTGCCATCAGTGAGTCCCCTGGGGCCAACGTCCTGACTTTC.

The chain has TRBV28 and TRBJ1-5, with D maybe TRBD1 (5 bases). There are 16 residues in the CDR3. V was cut by 7 bases and J by 0 bases, with 16 bases left in between. The germline V gene has CDR1 MDHEN and CDR2 SYDVKM. CDR3 sequence: CASNQLPGYSNQPQHF. CDR3 DNA: TGTGCCAGCAACCAACTCCCAGGGTATAGCAATCAGCCCCAGCATTTT.

This clone was seen a handful of times. V is TRBV6-5 and J is TRBJ1-2; no reliable D call. CDR1 is MNHEY, CDR2 SVGAGI, per germline. This CDR3 comprises 13 residues. V was pared by 4 bases and J by 7 bases, with 13 bases between. The CDR3 reads CASSSSVSGGYTF. The CDR3 DNA reads TGTGCCAGCAGTTCTAGCGTCTCGGGTGGCTACACCTTC.

The chain employs TRBV9 and TRBJ2-3; either TRBD1 or TRBD2 may fit D (5 bases each). This CDR3 spans 17 amino acids. Germline V lookup: CDR1 SGDLS, CDR2 YYNGEE. The ends were cut back, 3 bases at V and 3 bases at J, with 20 bases in the middle. The CDR3 bases are TGTGCCAGCAGCGCCCGAGGGGACGCCCTTTTGACAGATACGCAGTATTTT. Translation gives CASSARGDALLTDTQYF.

As for this clone: This may stem from a read error, because a much larger clone lies one nucleotide away. The J gene is TRBJ2-1, the V gene TRBV11-1; unclear D gene. From germline, CDR1 is SGHAT and CDR2 FQDESV (reference sequence). This CDR3 is 11 amino acids long. V was pared by 5 bases and J by 4 bases, with 3 bases between. DNA of the CDR3: TGTGCCAGCAGCGGTTACAATGAGCAGTTCTTC. Protein: CASSGYNEQFF.

The gene calls are TRBV7-7 and TRBJ2-1; tentatively, D is TRBD1 (6 bases). V lost 8 bases, J lost 7 bases, and 12 bases lay in between. This CDR3 is built from 12 residues. The germline CDR1 and CDR2 sequences are SSHAT and FNYEAQ (reference sequence). CDR3 sequence reads: CASGGQGNEQFF. The CDR3 coding sequence is TGTGCCAGCGGGGGACAAGGGAATGAGCAGTTCTTC.

CDR3 sequence: CASSTQGAQEDEQFF. CDR3 sequence (DNA): TGTGCCAGCAGCACACAGGGGGCGCAAGAAGATGAGCAGTTCTTC. This rearrangement joins TRBV11-3 to TRBJ2-1; 9 bases line up with TRBD1. Losses at the gene ends were 5 bases for V and 8 bases for J; bases not matched to a gene: 10. The germline V gene encodes CDR1 SGHNT and CDR2 YENEEA. The CDR3 is made up of 15 amino acids.

J is TRBJ2-3 and V is TRBV29-1, with D perhaps given as TRBD1 or TRBD2 (5 bases each). The CDR3 runs to 14 residues. Trimming pared 5 bases from V and 3 bases from J, leaving 15 bases between. CDR1 is SQVTM and CDR2 is ANQGSEA in the germline V gene. CDR3 sequence reads: CSVRGAPGTDTQYF. CDR3 DNA: TGCAGCGTTCGAGGGGCCCCAGGAACAGATACGCAGTATTTT.

The rearrangement links TRBV6-1 to TRBJ1-1; unclear D gene. The V gene lost 4 bases and the J gene lost 1 base, with 7 bases spanning the gap. The CDR3 spans 13 residues. Germline CDR1 reads MNHNS; CDR2 reads SASEGT. The DNA for the CDR3 is TGTGCCAGCAGTGTGTCCAGGAACACTGAAGCTTTCTTT. This gives the protein CASSVSRNTEAFF.

About this clone: Just one base apart from a much larger clone, this may be a read error. Other DNA sequences within the sample encode an identical CDR3. The rearrangement uses TRBV7-3 and TRBJ1-1, with D hard to call. V lost 2 bases to trimming and J lost 1 base, with 5 bases between them. This CDR3 spans 13 amino acids. Germline V gene lookup returns CDR1 SGHTA and CDR2 FQGTGA. In DNA, the CDR3 is TGTGCCAGCAGCTTACAGAAGAACACTGAAGCTTTCTTT. Amino acids: CASSLQKNTEAFF.

This sequence joins TRBV19 and TRBJ2-6; D perhaps matches TRBD1 (5 bases). CDR1 and CDR2 from the germline V gene are LNHDA and SQIVND (reference sequence). V was cut by 4 bases and J by 0 bases, with 10 bases left in between. The CDR3 loop spans 16 amino acids. CDR3 nucleotides: TGTGCCAGTAGTACCGACAGCTTCTCTGGGGCCAACGTCCTGACTTTC. Translating it yields CASSTDSFSGANVLTF. Full variable domain (rest looked up from reference TRBV19 and TRBJ2-6): DGGITQSPKYLFRKEGQNVTLSCEQNLNHDAMYWYRQDPGQGLRLIYYSQIVNDFQKGDIAEGYSVSREKKESFPLTVTSAQKNPTAFYLCASSTDSFSGANVLTFGAGSRLTVL.

The V gene is TRBV2, the J gene TRBJ1-2; maybe TRBD1 (5 bases). This CDR3 has 13 amino acids. Germline assignment: CDR1 SNHLY and CDR2 FYNNEI. Trimming took off 9 bases at V and 3 bases at J, with 14 bases between the two ends. In nucleotides, the CDR3 is TGTGCCAGTACCCAAGGGGTTTACTATGGCTACACCTTC. Residues: CASTQGVYYGYTF.

This clone was recorded once. The CDR3, as DNA: TGTGCCAGCAGCCCACCGGGGAGGGGCAGGTACAATGAGCAGTTCTTC. This translates into CASSPPGRGRYNEQFF. V and J are TRBV13 and TRBJ2-1; 7 bases map to TRBD2. CDR3 length: 16 amino acids. Germline CDR1 and CDR2: PRHDT and FYEKMQ (reference sequence). V lost 5 bases to trimming and J lost 4 bases; unmatched junction nucleotides: 11. Full variable domain (rest looked up from reference TRBV13 and TRBJ2-1): AAGVIQSPRHLIKEKRETATLKCYPIPRHDTVYWYQQGPGQDPQFLISFYEKMQSDKGSIPDRFSAQQFSDYHSELNMSSLELGDSALYFCASSPPGRGRYNEQFFGPGTRLTVL.

The CDR3 nucleotides read TGTGCCAGCAGCCAGATAGGCCAACGGAGCCTTACTGAAGCTTTCTTT. Its protein product is CASSQIGQRSLTEAFF. The V and J genes are TRBV27 and TRBJ1-1; no firm D call. The germline V gene has CDR1 MNHEY and CDR2 SMNVEV (reference sequence). CDR3 length: 16 amino acids. V lost 6 bases to trimming and J lost 5 bases, with 22 bases between them.

The chain uses TRBV11-2 and TRBJ2-7, with D perhaps assigned TRBD1 or TRBD2 (6 bases each). With 1 base removed from V and 4 bases from J, the gap between germline ends came to 14 bases. This CDR3 spans 15 amino acids. Looked up from germline, CDR1 is SGHAT and CDR2 is FQNNGV. CDR3 sequence reads: CASSLANGGIYEQYF. The CDR3 DNA is TGTGCCAGCAGCTTAGCCAACGGGGGCATTTACGAGCAGTACTTC. Together with reference TRBV11-2 and TRBJ2-7, the CDR3 gives the full variable domain: EAGVAQSPRYKIIEKRQSVAFWCNPISGHATLYWYQQILGQGPKLLIQFQNNGVVDDSQLPKDRFSAERLKGVDSTLKIQPAKLEDSAVYLCASSLANGGIYEQYFGPGTRLTVT.

This chain links TRBV14 with TRBJ1-4; D remains unclear. Germline-derived CDR1 and CDR2 are SGHDN and FVKESK. The CDR3 extends over 15 amino acids. Deletions cut 6 bases from V and 1 base from J, with 12 bases between. Written as DNA, the CDR3 is TGTGCCAGCAGTCACGGACGCATAACTAATGAAAAACTGTTTTTT. Translated: CASSHGRITNEKLFF.

This clone was observed once. This chain joins TRBV18 and TRBJ1-1, with no clear D. This CDR3 has 12 residues. Germline V CDR1 and CDR2: KGHSH, LQKENI. Trimming stripped 4 bases from V and 8 bases from J, with 11 bases between. CDR3 sequence reads: CASSRPAGEAFF. Here the CDR3 DNA reads TGTGCCAGCTCACGTCCGGCGGGAGAAGCTTTCTTT. Together with reference TRBV18 and TRBJ1-1, the CDR3 gives the full variable domain: NAGVMQNPRHLVRRRGQEARLRCSPMKGHSHVYWYRQLPEEGLKFMVYLQKENIIDESGMPKERFSAEFPKEGPSILRIQQVVRGDSAAYFCASSRPAGEAFFGQGTRLTVV.

The chain recombines TRBV6-1 with TRBJ2-7, with D uncertain. V dropped 5 bases and J dropped 7 bases, with 9 bases sitting between them. This CDR3 spans 11 amino acids. Germline V CDR1 and CDR2: MNHNS, SASEGT. CDR3 region: CASSSNLEQYF. DNA for the CDR3: TGTGCCAGCAGTTCAAACTTGGAGCAGTACTTC.

The chain links TRBV5-4 to TRBJ1-2, with D uncertain. Germline CDR1 SGHNT, CDR2 YYREEE (reference sequence). With 3 bases removed from V and 0 bases from J, the gap between germline ends came to 15 bases. The length of the CDR3 is 16 residues. The CDR3 DNA follows: TGTGCCAGCAGCTCGATTAATAAGGGAGCTAACTATGGCTACACCTTC. Its translation is CASSSINKGANYGYTF.

The chain joins TRBV6-1 to TRBJ2-7; 12 bases fit TRBD1. V lost 7 bases and J lost 7; bases outside the gene matches: 11. CDR1 MNHNS and CDR2 SASEGT come from the germline V gene. This CDR3 is built from 15 residues. The CDR3 protein is CASTSGGTGGYEQYF. CDR3 in DNA: TGTGCCAGCACCTCCGGTGGGACAGGGGGCTATGAGCAGTACTTC.

V usage is TRBV7-9 and J usage is TRBJ2-1; D uncertain. This CDR3 comprises 13 residues. Germline values: CDR1 SEHNR, CDR2 FQNEAQ (reference sequence). Trimming pared 0 bases from V and 10 bases from J, leaving 10 bases between. Here the CDR3 DNA reads TGTGCCAGCAGCTTAGCGCTTAGCAGCGAGCAGTTCTTC. Encoded protein: CASSLALSSEQFF.

This sequence joins TRBV25-1 and TRBJ2-7; the D gene is possibly TRBD2 (6 bases). V was shortened by 3 bases and J by 4 bases, with 16 bases between the two germline ends. CDR3 size: 15 residues. Per germline, CDR1 MGHDK and CDR2 SYGVNS. This CDR3 is CASSEESSGLYEQYF. The CDR3 DNA reads as TGTGCCAGCAGTGAGGAAAGTAGCGGACTGTACGAGCAGTACTTC.

The genes are TRBV6-6 and TRBJ2-7; TRBD1 matches 7 bases. Germline trimming cut 7 bases from V and 2 bases from J; bases unmatched to any gene: 8. The CDR3 is 14 residues long. Germline V CDR1 and CDR2: MNHNY, SVGAGI (reference sequence). The CDR3 nucleotides read TGTGCCAGCACAGGGGGACAGCTCCCCTACGAGCAGTACTTC. Residues: CASTGGQLPYEQYF.